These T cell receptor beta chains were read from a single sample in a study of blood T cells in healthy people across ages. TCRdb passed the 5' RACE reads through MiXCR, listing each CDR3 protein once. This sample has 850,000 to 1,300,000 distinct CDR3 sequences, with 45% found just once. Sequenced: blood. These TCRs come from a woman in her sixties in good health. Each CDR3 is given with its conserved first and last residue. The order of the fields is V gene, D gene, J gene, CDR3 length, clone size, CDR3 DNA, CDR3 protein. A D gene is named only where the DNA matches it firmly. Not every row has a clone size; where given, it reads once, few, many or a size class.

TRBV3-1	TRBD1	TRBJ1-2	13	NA	TGTGCCAGCAGCCAAGGACAGGGAAATGGCTACACCTTC	CASSQGQGNGYTF
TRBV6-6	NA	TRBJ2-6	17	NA	TGTGCCAGCAGTTACGCAGGGTCGGACTCTGGGGCCAACGTCCTGACTTTC	CASSYAGSDSGANVLTF
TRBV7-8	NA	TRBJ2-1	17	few	TGTGCCAGCAGCTTAATTGGGGGAGCGCCGTCCTACAATGAGCAGTTCTTC	CASSLIGGAPSYNEQFF
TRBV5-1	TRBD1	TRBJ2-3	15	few	TGCGCCAGCAGCCAGAAGACAGGGGGGACAGATACGCAGTATTTT	CASSQKTGGTDTQYF
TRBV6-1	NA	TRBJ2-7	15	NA	TGTGCCAGCAGTGAACGGGGGCTCCCCCTCTACGAGCAGTACTTC	CASSERGLPLYEQYF
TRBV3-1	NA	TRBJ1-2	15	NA	TGTGCCAGCAGCCAAGAGGAAGGTTTCAGGACGGGCTACACCTTC	CASSQEEGFRTGYTF
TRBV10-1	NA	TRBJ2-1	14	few	TGCGCCAGCAGTCCAAGTGGGGGGTTCGGGGAGCAGTTCTTC	CASSPSGGFGEQFF
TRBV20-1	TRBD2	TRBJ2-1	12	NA	TGCAGGCTGCTAGCGGGAGCGGCGACCCAGTTCTTC	CRLLAGAATQFF
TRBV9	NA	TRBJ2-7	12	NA	TGTGCCAGCAGCGTATACTTGGATGAGCAGTACTTC	CASSVYLDEQYF
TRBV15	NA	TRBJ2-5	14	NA	TGTGCCACCAGCAGAGTACAAACCCAAGAGACCCAGTACTTC	CATSRVQTQETQYF
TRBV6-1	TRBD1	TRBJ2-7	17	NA	TGTGCCAGCAGCCACACAGGGGGTGGGCTCTTATACAATGAGCAGTACTTC	CASSHTGGGLLYNEQYF
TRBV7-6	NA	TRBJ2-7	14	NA	TGTGCCAGCAGCTTAGAGCTAAGATCCTACGAGCAGTACTTC	CASSLELRSYEQYF
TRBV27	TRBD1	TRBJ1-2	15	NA	TGTGCCAGCAGACAACGGACAGGGCATTTCTCTGGCTACACCTTC	CASRQRTGHFSGYTF
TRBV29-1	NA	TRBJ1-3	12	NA	TGCAGCGGTGCCCTCCCTGGAGACACCATATATTTT	CSGALPGDTIYF
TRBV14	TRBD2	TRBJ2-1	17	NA	TGTGCCAGCAGCAACCGACTAGCGGGAGGAGCCTACAATGAGCAGTTCTTC	CASSNRLAGGAYNEQFF
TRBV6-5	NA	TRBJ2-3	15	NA	TGTGCCAGCAGTTACAAGCGGGTATCCACAGATACGCAGTATTTT	CASSYKRVSTDTQYF
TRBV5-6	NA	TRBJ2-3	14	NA	TGTGCCAGCAGGTGGGGTGGGTCTACAGATACGCAGTATTTT	CASRWGGSTDTQYF
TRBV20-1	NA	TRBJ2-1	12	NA	TGCAGTGCATACGGGGTCGTGGATGATCAGTTCTTC	CSAYGVVDDQFF
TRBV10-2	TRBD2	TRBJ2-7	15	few	TGCGCCAGCAGACTAGCGGGAGAGCGTGGATACGAGCAGTACTTC	CASRLAGERGYEQYF
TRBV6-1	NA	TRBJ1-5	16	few	TGTGCCAGCAGTGGTGGGCGGGGCAGGTCAAATCAGCCCCAGCATTTT	CASSGGRGRSNQPQHF
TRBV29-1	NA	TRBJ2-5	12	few	TGCAGCGTTGCGGCGGGGCAAGAGACCCAGTACTTC	CSVAAGQETQYF
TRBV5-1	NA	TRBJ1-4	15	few	TGCGCCAGCAGCCCAGACCCGACTAGGATTGAAAAACTGTTTTTT	CASSPDPTRIEKLFF
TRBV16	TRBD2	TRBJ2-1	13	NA	TGTGCCAGCAGCTTTGGGACTAGCGGACAGCAGTTCTTC	CASSFGTSGQQFF
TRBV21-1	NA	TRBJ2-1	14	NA	TGTGCCAGCAGCCTCCGGGACGGGCACAATGAGCAGTTCTTC	CASSLRDGHNEQFF
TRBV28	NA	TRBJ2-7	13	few	TGTGCCAGCAGTTTACAGCTCTCCTACGAGCAGTACTTC	CASSLQLSYEQYF
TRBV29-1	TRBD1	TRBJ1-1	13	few	TGCAGCACCACAGGGGGCAGTAACACTGAAGCTTTCTTT	CSTTGGSNTEAFF
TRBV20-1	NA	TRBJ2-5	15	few	TGCAGTGCTAGGAAGGGCGCGGGACAGCAAGAGACCCAGTACTTC	CSARKGAGQQETQYF
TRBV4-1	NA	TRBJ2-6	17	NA	TGCGCCAGCAGCCAAGTTGAAGGCCACTCTCAGGCCAACGTCCTGACTTTC	CASSQVEGHSQANVLTF
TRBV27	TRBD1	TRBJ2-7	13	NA	TGTGCCAGCCGCACACAGGGGTACTACGAGCAGTACTTC	CASRTQGYYEQYF
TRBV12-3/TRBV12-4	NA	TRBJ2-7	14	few	TGTGCCAGCACCCCTGGCGGCGGCTACAATGAGCAGTACTTC	CASTPGGGYNEQYF
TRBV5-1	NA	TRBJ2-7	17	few	TGCGCCAGCAGCCTACCTACCGGGAGACAGGTTTCGTACGAGCAGTACTTC	CASSLPTGRQVSYEQYF
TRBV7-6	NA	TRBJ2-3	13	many	TGTGCCAGCAGCTTAGTACAGACAGATACGCAGTATTTT	CASSLVQTDTQYF
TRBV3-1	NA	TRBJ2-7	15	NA	TGTGCCAGCTCACACCAGGCTATGCCATACTACGAGCAGTACTTC	CASSHQAMPYYEQYF
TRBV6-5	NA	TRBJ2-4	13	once	TGTGCCAGCAGTCTGATCGGGAGTGACATTCAGTACTTC	CASSLIGSDIQYF
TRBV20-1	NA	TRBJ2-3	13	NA	TGCAGTGCCGTGGACTCCGTGTTAGGAGCGCAGTATTTT	CSAVDSVLGAQYF
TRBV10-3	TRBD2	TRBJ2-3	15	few	TGTGCCATCAGTGCTGGTAGCGGGACATTCGATACGCAGTATTTT	CAISAGSGTFDTQYF
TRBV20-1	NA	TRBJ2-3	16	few	TGCAGTGCTAGAGGTCCCAGCGGAGGGGTCACAGATACGCAGTATTTT	CSARGPSGGVTDTQYF
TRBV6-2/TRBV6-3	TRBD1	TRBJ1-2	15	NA	TGTGCCAGCACCCAGGTCGGGCAGGGGGACTATGGCTACACCTTC	CASTQVGQGDYGYTF
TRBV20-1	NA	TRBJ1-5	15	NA	TGCAGTGCTACCCCCGGGACCGGACATTATCAGCCCCAGCATTTT	CSATPGTGHYQPQHF
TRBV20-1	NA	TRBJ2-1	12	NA	TGCAGTGCTAGTGGGCAATTCCGAGAGAAGTTCTTC	CSASGQFREKFF
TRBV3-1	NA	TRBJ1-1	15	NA	TGTGCCAGCAGCCCTTCTGTGGTACGCGGGGATGAAGCTTTCTTT	CASSPSVVRGDEAFF
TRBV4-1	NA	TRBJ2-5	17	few	TGCGCCAGCAGCCAAGTTCTCAGGACCCCGGGGGTAAAGACCCAGTACTTC	CASSQVLRTPGVKTQYF